These 32 T cell receptor beta chains came from one sample sequenced in a study of early T cells in non-severe SARS-CoV-2 infection. TCRdb re-analysed the 5' RACE reads in MiXCR, keeping a single row per CDR3 protein. There are about 59,000 distinct CDR3 sequences in the sample; about 13% occur only once, and about 10% lies in the top ten. This specimen was whole blood, taken at baseline. These receptors were taken from an adult who was a healthcare worker with PCR-confirmed SARS-CoV-2 infection or an uninfected control (not recorded which).

The chain combines TRBV6-1 with TRBJ1-1, with no clear D. Trimming cost V 9 bases and J 1 base, with 9 bases left between them. This CDR3 comprises 12 residues. Germline V lookup: CDR1 MNHNS, CDR2 SASEGT. CDR3 bases: TGTGCCAGTTCCAGGACGAACACTGAAGCTTTCTTT. It codes for CASSRTNTEAFF.

This clonotype was seen ten or more times. The chain employs TRBV7-3 and TRBJ1-1, with D hard to call. This CDR3 has 12 amino acids. V lost 5 bases, J lost 6 bases, and 10 bases lay in between. Germline V lookup: CDR1 SGHTA, CDR2 FQGTGA. The CDR3 DNA reads as TGTGCCAGCAGCCCAGGACTTTCTGAAGCTTTCTTT. Protein sequence: CASSPGLSEAFF.

In its sample, this clonotype was seen a few times. The V gene is TRBV18, the J gene TRBJ2-3; the match to TRBD2 covers 8 bases. V dropped 2 bases and J dropped 2; count of bases not matched to a gene: 0. Germline V lookup: CDR1 KGHSH, CDR2 LQKENI. CDR3 length: 14 amino acids. The CDR3 reads CASSPGLATDTQYF. For the CDR3, the DNA is TGTGCCAGCTCACCAGGACTAGCCACAGATACGCAGTATTTT.

This clonotype was observed a few times. The gene calls are TRBV20-1 and TRBJ1-1, with a possible D match to TRBD1 (5 bases). This CDR3 spans 15 amino acids. V dropped 1 base and J dropped 0 bases, with 12 bases sitting between them. The germline CDR1 and CDR2 sequences are DFQATT and SNEGSKA (reference sequence). CDR3 DNA: TGCAGTGCTAGAGTACTACAGGCCTTGAACACTGAAGCTTTCTTT. Residues: CSARVLQALNTEAFF.

Many counts were recorded for this clonotype. This chain uses TRBV11-2 with TRBJ1-2; tentative D call: TRBD1 (5 bases). Trimming removed 1 base at V and 6 bases at J, with 12 bases between. CDR3 length: 14 amino acids. Germline assignment: CDR1 SGHAT and CDR2 FQNNGV. The CDR3 region is CASSLGASGNGYTF. As DNA, the CDR3 is TGTGCCAGCAGCTTAGGTGCGTCAGGGAATGGCTACACCTTC.

V usage is TRBV7-6 and J usage is TRBJ2-7; 9 bases are shared with TRBD1. CDR1 is SGHVS and CDR2 is FNYEAQ in the germline V gene. Trimming cost V 4 bases and J 6 bases; bases outside gene matches: 13. CDR3 length equals 16 residues. The CDR3 sequence: CASSSRTGDLSGEQYF. DNA for the CDR3: TGTGCCAGCAGCTCTAGGACAGGGGATTTATCGGGCGAGCAGTACTTC.

The chain couples TRBV6-2 or TRBV6-3 to TRBJ2-6; D is unclear. Between the trimmed V and J ends, which lost 0 bases and 1 base, there was a span of 10 bases. This CDR3 has 17 amino acids. Germline V lookup: CDR1 MNHEY, CDR2 SVGEGT. CDR3 loop: CASSYSHPQSGANVLTF. The CDR3, as DNA: TGTGCCAGCAGTTACTCACACCCCCAGTCTGGGGCCAACGTCCTGACTTTC.

This clonotype was seen ten or more times. V and J are TRBV20-1 and TRBJ2-7; the D is unclear. This CDR3 contains 12 residues. The germline gives CDR1 DFQATT, CDR2 SNEGSKA (reference sequence). V was cut by 2 bases and J by 3 bases, with 8 bases left in between. CDR3 in amino acids: CSARRQNYEQYF. The DNA for the CDR3 is TGCAGTGCTAGAAGGCAGAACTACGAGCAGTACTTC.

This clonotype was seen a few times. V is TRBV7-9 and J is TRBJ2-1, with TRBD2 matching over 12 bases. This CDR3 is 17 amino acids long. V lost 5 bases and J lost 0; bases outside the gene matches: 5. Germline assignment: CDR1 SEHNR and CDR2 FQNEAQ (reference sequence). The CDR3 sequence is CASSATTSGSSYNEQFF. The DNA of the CDR3 is TGTGCCAGCAGCGCCACGACTAGCGGGAGCTCCTACAATGAGCAGTTCTTC.

This chain links TRBV4-2 with TRBJ2-2; possible D gene TRBD2, 5 bases. This CDR3 is built from 12 residues. V was trimmed by 8 bases and J by 6 bases, leaving 10 bases between them. The germline V gene encodes CDR1 LGHNA and CDR2 YNFKEQ. The CDR3 DNA reads as TGTGCCAGCGGGCTAGCTGCCGGGGAGCTGTTTTTT. Its translation: CASGLAAGELFF.

This clonotype occurred many times. The CDR3 protein is CASSPSGGTQETQYF. CDR3 nucleotide sequence: TGTGCCAGCAGCCCCAGTGGGGGGACTCAAGAGACCCAGTACTTC. The V and J genes are TRBV4-2 and TRBJ2-5, with D possibly matching TRBD2 (6 bases). Germline V gives CDR1 LGHNA, CDR2 YNFKEQ. This CDR3 region has 15 residues. Trimming shortened V by 4 bases and J by 2 bases, and 14 bases separated the two germline ends.

There are many counts of this clonotype. This chain uses TRBV19 with TRBJ2-7, with 7 bases aligning to TRBD1. The CDR3 is 14 residues long. The germline CDR1 and CDR2 sequences are LNHDA and SQIVND (reference sequence). Losses at the gene ends were 5 bases for V and 2 bases for J; bases not matched to a gene: 6. The CDR3 region has the DNA TGTGCCAGTAGTCCGGGACAGCCCCCCTACGAGCAGTACTTC. It translates to CASSPGQPPYEQYF.

The sample holds a few counts of this clonotype. This chain links TRBV6-1 with TRBJ2-3; the match to TRBD2 covers 14 bases. Germline assignment: CDR1 MNHNS and CDR2 SASEGT. The CDR3 extends over 15 amino acids. The V segment lost 6 bases and the J segment 6 bases; nucleotides outside the gene matches: 5. The CDR3 spells CASRGLAGGLDTQYF. In nucleotides, the CDR3 is TGTGCCAGCAGAGGACTAGCGGGAGGTTTGGATACGCAGTATTTT.

This clonotype was found a few times. The J gene is TRBJ2-2, the V gene TRBV9; no firm D call. This CDR3 has 16 amino acids. CDR1 SGDLS and CDR2 YYNGEE come from the germline V gene. V dropped 1 base and J dropped 0 bases, with 10 bases sitting between them. The CDR3 sequence: CASSVSQGPNTGELFF. The CDR3 coding sequence is TGTGCCAGCAGCGTATCTCAAGGACCGAACACCGGGGAGCTGTTTTTT.

Ten or more counts support this clonotype. The CDR3 DNA follows: TGTGCCAGCAGTCCGTGGGACTACCAAGATGCCACAGATACGCAGTATTTT. This gives the protein CASSPWDYQDATDTQYF. The chain carries TRBV6-1 and TRBJ2-3; the match to TRBD2 covers 7 bases. The V segment lost 5 bases and the J segment 2 bases; nucleotides outside the gene matches: 13. Germline V gene sequence: CDR1 MNHNS, CDR2 SASEGT. The CDR3 sequence is 17 residues long.

This chain joins TRBV5-6 and TRBJ2-5; 11 bases match TRBD2. This CDR3 comprises 15 residues. Trimming took 3 bases from V and 4 from J; bases not matched to a gene: 5. In germline, CDR1 is SGHDT, CDR2 YYEEEE. The CDR3 nucleotides are TGTGCCAGCAGCTGGGGGCTAGCGGGAGGAGAGACCCAGTACTTC. Amino acids: CASSWGLAGGETQYF. Full variable domain (outside the CDR3, taken from reference TRBV5-6 and TRBJ2-5): DAGVTQSPTHLIKTRGQQVTLRCSPKSGHDTVSWYQQALGQGPQFIFQYYEEEERQRGNFPDRFSGHQFPNYSSELNVNALLLGDSALYLCASSWGLAGGETQYFGPGTRLLVL.

The V call is TRBV11-2, the J call TRBJ2-7; 7 bases match TRBD1. This CDR3 spans 14 amino acids. Germline CDR1 SGHAT, CDR2 FQNNGV. V shed 5 bases, J shed 1 base, and the junction held 5 bases outside the gene matches. The CDR3: CASSPDRVSYEQYF. The CDR3 nucleotides are TGTGCCAGCAGCCCCGACAGGGTTTCCTACGAGCAGTACTTC.

About this clonotype: A much larger clonotype is one base distant, so this may be a read error. CDR3: CASSFQGANYGHTF. CDR3 nucleotide sequence: TGTGCCAGCAGTTTTCAGGGGGCTAACTATGGCCACACCTTC. The chain carries TRBV6-5 and TRBJ1-2, with 8 bases identical to TRBD1. The CDR3 extends over 14 amino acids. Germline CDR1 and CDR2: MNHEY and SVGAGI.

This clonotype has only a few counts. The V call is TRBV13, the J call TRBJ2-2; D is unresolved. CDR1 is PRHDT and CDR2 is FYEKMQ in the germline V gene (reference sequence). This CDR3 spans 11 amino acids. V lost 5 bases to trimming and J lost 6 bases, with 4 bases between them. For the CDR3, the DNA is TGTGCCAGCAGCCTAGCCGGGGAGCTGTTTTTT. Translation gives CASSLAGELFF.

The chain links TRBV11-1 to TRBJ2-1; the match to TRBD2 covers 9 bases. CDR1 and CDR2 from the germline V gene are SGHAT and FQDESV (reference sequence). The trim removed 7 bases at V and 1 base at J, leaving 5 bases unmatched. This CDR3 has 15 amino acids. The CDR3 is CASTGLARSYNEQFF. CDR3 nucleotide sequence: TGTGCCAGCACCGGACTAGCGCGTTCCTACAATGAGCAGTTCTTC.

This chain links TRBV29-1 with TRBJ1-2; 8 bases line up with TRBD1. Germline CDR1 SQVTM, CDR2 ANQGSEA. This CDR3 has 14 amino acids. After removal of 3 bases from V and 7 bases from J, the junction contained 10 bases not matched to a gene. CDR3 region: CSVDTDREYGGYTF. The DNA for the CDR3 is TGCAGCGTTGATACGGACAGGGAATATGGTGGCTACACCTTC.

This clonotype was seen more than once but under ten times. This chain uses TRBV19 with TRBJ1-1; 7 bases map to TRBD1. Germline V gene sequence: CDR1 LNHDA, CDR2 SQIVND (reference sequence). V shed 6 bases, J shed 5 bases, and the junction held 15 bases outside the gene matches. This CDR3 is 16 amino acids long. CDR3 nucleotides: TGTGCCAGTAGAGTCCCCGGGGGAGGGGGCGCGACTGAAGCTTTCTTT. Amino acids: CASRVPGGGGATEAFF.

This clonotype came up many times. V gene TRBV7-6 combines with J gene TRBJ1-3; no definite D call. The CDR3 runs to 11 residues. V gave up 1 base and J gave up 5 bases, with 0 bases separating them. The germline CDR1 and CDR2 sequences are SGHVS and FNYEAQ. The CDR3: CASSLGNTIYF. In nucleotides, the CDR3 is TGTGCCAGCAGCTTAGGAAACACCATATATTTT.

This clonotype was detected ten times or more. The gene calls are TRBV27 and TRBJ2-7; 7 nucleotides match TRBD1. The CDR3 sequence is 14 residues long. Germline CDR1 reads MNHEY; CDR2 reads SMNVEV (reference sequence). V was pared by 6 bases and J by 6 bases, with 11 bases of the junction left unmatched. The CDR3 DNA sequence: TGTGCCAGCAGCCCTACCCCGACAGGGCGCGAGCAGTACTTC. Amino acids: CASSPTPTGREQYF.

This clonotype was counted between two and nine times. The chain couples TRBV7-6 to TRBJ2-1; TRBD2 agrees at 7 bases. The CDR3 has 15 amino acids. Germline V gives CDR1 SGHVS, CDR2 FNYEAQ. The trim removed 5 bases at V and 4 bases at J, leaving 8 bases unmatched. CDR3 amino acids: CASSLSGPPYNEQFF. As DNA, the CDR3 is TGTGCCAGCAGCCTTAGCGGGCCACCTTACAATGAGCAGTTCTTC.

There are a few counts of this clonotype. The V gene is TRBV6-6, the J gene TRBJ1-5; D remains ambiguous. V was cut by 7 bases and J by 2 bases, with 18 bases left in between. Germline V lookup: CDR1 MNHNY, CDR2 SVGAGI (reference sequence). CDR3 length: 16 residues. The CDR3 region has the DNA TGTGCCAGCAACCTGGACGGTGGGAGGGGCAATCAGCCCCAGCATTTT. Encoded protein: CASNLDGGRGNQPQHF.

This clonotype was counted a few times. J is TRBJ2-5 and V is TRBV11-2; possibly TRBD2 for D (5 bases). This CDR3 is 12 amino acids long. Trimming removed 5 bases from V and 6 bases from J, with 10 bases in between. The germline CDR1 and CDR2 sequences are SGHAT and FQNNGV. The CDR3 coding sequence is TGTGCCAGCAGCCCACTAGTGCAGACCCAGTACTTC. It encodes CASSPLVQTQYF.

This clonotype has just a few counts. This chain joins TRBV29-1 and TRBJ2-2, with D perhaps TRBD1 (6 bases). Trimming cost V 6 bases and J 2 bases, with 10 bases left between them. From germline, CDR1 is SQVTM and CDR2 ANQGSEA. The CDR3 has 13 residues. The CDR3 is CSVRGANTGELFF. CDR3 nucleotides: TGCAGCGTCAGGGGCGCTAACACCGGGGAGCTGTTTTTT.

At least ten counts were recorded for this clonotype. The chain has TRBV24-1 and TRBJ2-3, with TRBD2 identical over 8 bases. The CDR3 loop spans 16 amino acids. V lost 2 bases and J lost 1; bases outside the gene matches: 4. In germline, CDR1 is KGHDR, CDR2 SFDVKD. The CDR3: CATSDYKAGGTDTQYF. The DNA of the CDR3 is TGTGCCACCAGTGATTATAAAGCGGGGGGCACAGATACGCAGTATTTT.

This clonotype was observed many times. The chain combines TRBV7-6 with TRBJ2-7; D is possibly TRBD2 (6 bases). The CDR3 covers 15 residues. Germline V gene sequence: CDR1 SGHVS, CDR2 FNYEAQ. Between the trimmed V and J ends, which lost 1 base and 7 bases, there was a span of 17 bases. The CDR3 DNA is TGTGCCAGCAGCTTAGGGAGGGCCACCAAAGAGGAGCAGTACTTC. As protein: CASSLGRATKEEQYF.

This clonotype was found a few times. V usage is TRBV7-3 and J usage is TRBJ2-2; 7 bases are a match to TRBD1. The ends lost 4 bases at V and 5 bases at J; junction bases unmatched: 1. The CDR3 is 13 residues long. Germline CDR1 reads SGHTA; CDR2 reads FQGTGA. As DNA, the CDR3 is TGTGCCAGCAGCTCACAGGGGACCGGGGAGCTGTTTTTT. This sequence encodes CASSSQGTGELFF.

This clonotype was seen only a few times. The chain combines TRBV9 with TRBJ1-1, with unresolved D. V shed 4 bases and J shed 0 bases, with 7 bases lying between them. CDR1 is SGDLS and CDR2 is YYNGEE in the germline V gene. This CDR3 region has 13 residues. CDR3 DNA sequence: TGTGCCAGCAGCCTTCAGATGAACACTGAAGCTTTCTTT. As protein: CASSLQMNTEAFF.